This paragraph covers one T cell receptor beta chain sequence. V lost 7 bases to trimming and J lost 10 bases, with 17 bases between them. The CDR3 has 13 residues. The study excluded patients with uncontrolled infection, other autoimmune disease, pregnancy or lactation. Diagnosing involved the use of clinical symptoms, serum thyroxine and TRAb, thyroid ultrasound and orbital computed tomography. Amplification targeted TCR beta CDR3 regions from RNA transcripts. During a first-round RT-PCR of the TCR CDR3, the HTBI primer set was used. TCRdb reprocessed the multiplex PCR reads with MiXCR, giving one entry per CDR3 protein. The sample lists around 420,000 distinct CDR3 sequences, 15% to 19% occurring once. The data stem from a study of T cells in Graves' hyperthyroidism and ophthalmopathy.

This receptor was obtained from a woman under 30 with Graves' hyperthyroidism. The chain has TRBV12-3 or TRBV12-4 and TRBJ2-1; D is ambiguous. Material for sequencing was blood. This CDR3 reads CASKSGPSMEQFF. CDR3 nucleotide sequence: TGTGCCAGCAAATCCGGGCCTTCTATGGAGCAGTTCTTC.